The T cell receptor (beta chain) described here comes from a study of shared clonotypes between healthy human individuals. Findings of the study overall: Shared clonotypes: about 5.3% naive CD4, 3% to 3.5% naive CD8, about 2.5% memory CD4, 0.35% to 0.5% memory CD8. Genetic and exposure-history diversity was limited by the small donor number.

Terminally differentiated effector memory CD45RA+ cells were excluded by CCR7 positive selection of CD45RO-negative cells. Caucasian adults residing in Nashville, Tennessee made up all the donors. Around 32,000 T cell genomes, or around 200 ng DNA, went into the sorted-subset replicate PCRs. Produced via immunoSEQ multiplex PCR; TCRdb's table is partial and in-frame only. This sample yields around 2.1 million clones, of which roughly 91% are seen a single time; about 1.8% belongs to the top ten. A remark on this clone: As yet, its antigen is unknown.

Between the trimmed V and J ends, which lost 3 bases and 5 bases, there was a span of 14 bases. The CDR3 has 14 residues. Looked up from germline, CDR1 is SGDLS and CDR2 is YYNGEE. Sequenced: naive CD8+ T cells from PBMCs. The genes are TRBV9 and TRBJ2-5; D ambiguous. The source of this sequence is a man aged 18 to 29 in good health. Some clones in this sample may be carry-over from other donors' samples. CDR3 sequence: CASSASVLRETQYF. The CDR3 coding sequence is TGTGCCAGCAGCGCCTCTGTTCTCAGGGAGACCCAGTACTTC.